This T cell receptor beta chain derives from a study of radiation and T cells in renal cell carcinoma. As for the study in general: Nephrectomy followed 15 Gy stereotactic body radiation by 4 weeks. Study conclusions and caveats: Top tumor clonotypes rose in blood 2 weeks post-radiation, then contracted.

Only in-frame clones appear in the TCRdb table, and some are missing; sequencing was by immunoSEQ multiplex PCR. The sample has around 130,000 clones; 70% to 90% are singletons. In regard to this clone: Its antigen is unknown.

Time point indicated: blood 2 weeks post-SBRT. Treatment specified: 15 Gy SBRT to primary tumor, nephrectomy 4 weeks later. The sequenced sample was blood, obtained from a patient whose treatment included radiotherapy and nephrectomy. This clonotype originated in a woman aged 55-70 years with renal cell carcinoma.

DNA of the CDR3: TGTGCCAGCAGCTTATCAGCCCACTTGACCGCGGAGGGGTATGGCTACACCTTC. The encoded protein is CASSLSAHLTAEGYGYTF. The V call is TRBV7-8, the J call TRBJ1-2; D is perhaps TRBD1 (5 bases). This CDR3 is 18 amino acids long. V was shortened by 2 bases and J by 5 bases, with 24 bases between the two germline ends. Germline V gene lookup returns CDR1 SGHVS and CDR2 FQNEAQ.